This TCR beta chain was recorded in a study of T cell responses to AZD1222 COVID-19 vaccine (dated by TCRdb to about 2021). About the study as a whole: TCR sequencing was performed for about 250 trial participants, of whom some 200 were given two doses of AZD1222 and 26 were given two doses of MenACWY control vaccine. Trial participants were enrolled by age into 18-55, 56-69 and 70-plus year subgroups, with roughly 160, 29 and 62 TCR-sequenced participants respectively.

The CDR3 regions of human TCRbeta chains were analyzed by immunosequencing. As for the authors' bioinformatics: Repertoire TCRs were matched against a reference library of SARS-CoV-2-specific TCRs generated with the MIRA antigen-specificity platform. Breadth was defined as the fraction of unique TCRs that were SARS-CoV-2-associated, and depth was defined as the fraction of total T cells that were SARS-CoV-2-associated. Using the MIRA data, every spike-specific TCR was mapped to the spike region that the TCR reacted to and assigned to either a CD4 or a CD8 class. Log10-transformed breadth and depth values were compared by one-way ANOVA with Sidak's multiple comparisons tests. TCRdb stores this immuneACCESS table with in-frame sequences only. Part of the clones is absent; in the studies checked, under half of the shortfall reflects unresolved V genes, and no reason is known for the rest. Clone size and V and J calls were adopted from that table, with D and trimming inferred from the DNA. In this sample the table shows more than 95,000 clones, more than 70% of which occur a single time. The leading ten clones occupy less than 4% of the sample.

Broader findings and caveats from the paper: Reportedly, close to half of the unique spike-specific TCRs recognized epitopes lying outside the regions that are mutated in the B.1.351 and B.1.1.7 variants. Vaccine-associated CD4 TCRs spanned the whole spike protein, with dominant responses in regions 160-218 and 743-854. Because no samples from the day 14 peak response were available, repertoires could be characterized only after the peak T cell response. Participants were mostly white British, with more females than males. The authors suggested clonal diversity may have been underestimated. Conclusions about previously exposed vaccinees are limited because only a handful of AZD1222 recipients were SARS-CoV-2 seropositive at baseline. In the small 56-69-year group, the increase in depth fell short of significance, most likely because of low power. After two AZD1222 doses, both the breadth and the depth of spike-specific TCRs were significantly higher than at day 0 and than in MenACWY recipients.

In the case of this clone: Its antigen remains unidentified. Base qualities are missing; no much larger clone stands one base away.

This specimen's time point label, per the study, means: about 28 days (+/-7) after the second vaccine dose. AZD1222 recipients with second doses at about 4 weeks or about 12 weeks were pooled, because spike-specific TCR depth and breadth did not differ between schedules. Vaccinee samples were obtained from the UK trials COV001 and COV002, which included a single-blind randomized controlled phase 2/3 trial of AZD1222 (ChAdOx1 nCoV-19) in healthy adults. Trial participant PBMC samples were collected at day 0 and day 28 after the second dose for TCRbeta chain sequencing. The germline V and J ends show losses of 1 base and 4 bases respectively, and no gene match explains 7 bases of the junction. Reading from cysteine to phenylalanine, the CDR3 counts 18 amino acids. Only the CDR3 part of the read is kept: 54 bases, read in frame from the first base. For CDR1 and CDR2, the germline V gene (reference sequence) lists SGHNT and YYREEE.

The source was peripheral blood, collected 28 days after the second AZD1222 dose. The sequence joins TRBV5-4 to TRBJ2-2, and TRBD2 aligns with 13 junction nucleotides. The sequence came from an adult who received the AZD1222 COVID-19 vaccine. The nucleotide sequence reads TGTGCCAGCAGCTTGACTAGCGGGAGGGCCTCGGGCACCGGGGAGCTGTTTTTT. Its translation reads: CASSLTSGRASGTGELFF.